This T cell receptor (beta chain) emerged from a study of PD-1 blockade in mismatch repair-deficient tumors. Study context: Patients had some twelve mismatch repair-deficient cancer types, all previously treated and progressing. Study-level results: Tumor-resident clones, often undetectable pretreatment in blood, expanded then contracted after pembrolizumab.

Mismatch repair deficiency was confirmed in all patients, by PCR or immunohistochemistry. The TCR-sequenced patients were three responders to pembrolizumab. Turning to this clone: The antigen is undetermined.

The CDR3 is made up of 14 amino acids. V was pared by 5 bases and J by 3 bases, with 13 bases between. The V gene's germline CDR1 is MNHEY and CDR2 SMNVEV (reference sequence). Only in-frame clones appear in the TCRdb table, and some are missing; sequencing was by immunoSEQ multiplex PCR. The data show tens of thousands of clones, over 70% seen once. This clonotype was sampled from an adult with mismatch repair-deficient cancer. Material: peripheral blood, obtained 12 weeks after starting pembrolizumab. This chain joins TRBV27 and TRBJ1-1, with D perhaps matching TRBD1 (6 bases). The CDR3 nucleotides are TGTGCCAGCAGTGACTCACGGGGGCACACTGAAGCTTTCTTT. Amino acid sequence: CASSDSRGHTEAFF.